This entry is about one T cell receptor beta chain. Trimming took off 1 base at V and 2 bases at J, with 9 bases between the two ends. The CDR3 is made up of 15 amino acids. This sample is part of a study of T cell repertoires in cytomegalovirus infection. TCRdb re-called the reads with MiXCR, one entry per CDR3 protein. The sample gives approximately 750,000 distinct CDR3 sequences, approximately 34% of which show up once; roughly 2.9% is in the top ten. This chain links TRBV12-3 or TRBV12-4 with TRBJ1-3; D ambiguous. The sequence was collected from a human donor in good health (CMV status not recorded). Some clones in this sample may be carry-over from other donors' samples. Sequenced input: PBMCs. In DNA form, the CDR3 reads TGTGCCAGCAGTTTAGAGACTAGGACTGGAAACACCATATATTTT. It encodes CASSLETRTGNTIYF.